This is a list of T cell receptor beta chains from one sample in a study of tumor-infiltrating lymphocytes in primary liver carcinoma. TCRdb independently ran MiXCR on the multiplex PCR reads; one entry per CDR3 protein. The repertoire holds 300,000 to 400,000 distinct CDR3 sequences, with roughly 61% as singletons. Sequencing was performed on peripheral blood. These receptors originate from a middle-aged man with primary liver carcinoma and hepatitis B virus infection. Each CDR3 is given with its conserved first and last residue. The D gene is left open where the match is weak. The size of a clone is reported for some rows only, either as once, few or many, or as a class for expanded clones.

V,D,J,size,CDR3,DNA
TRBV4-1,.,TRBJ1-2,many,CASSQVLVESPYGYTF,TGCGCCAGCAGCCAAGTACTGGTGGAAAGCCCCTATGGCTACACCTTC
TRBV4-2,TRBD1,TRBJ2-3,many,CASSQGLGTAQYF,TGTGCCAGCAGCCAAGGTCTGGGGACAGCGCAGTATTTT
TRBV11-2,.,TRBJ1-2,.,CASEQYGYTF,TGTGCCAGTGAACAGTATGGCTACACCTTC
TRBV6-6,.,TRBJ2-1,many,CASSYLGSDEQFF,TGTGCCAGCAGTTACCTAGGGAGCGATGAGCAGTTCTTC
TRBV4-1,.,TRBJ2-1,many,CASSKPSDEQFF,TGCGCCAGCAGCAAACCTAGTGATGAGCAGTTCTTC
TRBV6-1,TRBD1,TRBJ2-2,few,CASKQGIATGELFF,TGTGCCAGCAAACAGGGGATCGCCACCGGGGAGCTGTTTTTT
TRBV11-2,.,TRBJ2-3,.,CASRYGADTQYF,TGTGCCAGCAGGTACGGCGCAGATACGCAGTATTTC
TRBV11-1,.,TRBJ1-1,.,CASSSTGQGAEALF,TGTGCCAGCAGCTCGACAGGCCAGGGCGCTGAAGCTCTCTTT
TRBV4-3,.,TRBJ2-7,many,CASSQDSNHEQYF,TGCGCCAGCAGCCAAGATTCGAATCACGAGCAGTACTTC
TRBV6-1,TRBD2,TRBJ2-7,.,CASSRAMGLAGVGEQYF,TGTGCCAGCAGTAGGGCCATGGGGCTAGCGGGAGTTGGAGAGCAGTACTTC
TRBV5-4,.,TRBJ2-1,few,CASSGSGPYNEQFF,TGTGCCAGCAGCGGGAGTGGACCCTACAATGAGCAGTTCTTC
TRBV5-4,.,TRBJ2-7,.,CASSLDQGLSYEQCF,TGTGCCAGCAGCTTGGACCAGGGTTTGTCCTACGAGCAGTGCTTC
TRBV11-2,.,TRBJ2-2,once,CASSLGVEFRAMELFF,TGTGCCAGCAGCTTAGGAGTGGAGTTCAGAGCCATGGAGCTGTTTTTT
TRBV6-5,.,TRBJ1-2,many,CASSYGVNYGYTF,TGTGCCAGCAGTTACGGGGTGAACTATGGCTACACCTTC
TRBV6-1,TRBD2,TRBJ2-5,.,CARGTSGAPAQETQYF,TGTGCCAGAGGGACTAGCGGAGCGCCGGCACAAGAGACCCAGTACTTC
TRBV5-1,.,TRBJ2-2,.,CASRQGSVPGELFF,TGCGCCAGCAGACAGGGCTCGGTACCCGGGGAGCTGTTTTTT
TRBV4-1,.,TRBJ2-5,.,CASIQDWGQETQYF,TGCGCCAGTATCCAAGATTGGGGTCAAGAGACCCAGTACTTC
TRBV12-3/TRBV12-4,TRBD1,TRBJ2-2,.,CASSLGTGANTGELFF,TGTGCCAGCAGTTTGGGGACAGGGGCGAACACCGGGGAGCTGTTTTTT
TRBV28,.,TRBJ2-6,.,CASSPRPGPNVLTF,TGTGCCAGCAGCCCCCGACCTGGGCCCAACGTCCTGACTTTC
TRBV6-5,.,TRBJ1-6,once,CTSSLRAVSPLHF,TGTACCAGCAGTTTACGGGCGGTTTCACCCCTCCATTTT